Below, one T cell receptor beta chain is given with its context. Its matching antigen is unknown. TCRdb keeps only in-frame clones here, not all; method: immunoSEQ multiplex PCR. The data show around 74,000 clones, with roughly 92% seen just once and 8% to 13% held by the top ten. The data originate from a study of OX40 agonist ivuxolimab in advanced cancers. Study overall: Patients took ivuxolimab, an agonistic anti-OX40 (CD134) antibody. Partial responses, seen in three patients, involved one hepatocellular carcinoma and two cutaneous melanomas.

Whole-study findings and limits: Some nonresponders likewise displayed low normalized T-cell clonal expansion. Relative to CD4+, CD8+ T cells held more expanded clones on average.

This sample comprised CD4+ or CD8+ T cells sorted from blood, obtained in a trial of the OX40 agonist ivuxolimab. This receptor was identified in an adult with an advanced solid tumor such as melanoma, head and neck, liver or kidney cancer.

CDR3 bases: TGTGCCAGCAGCCCGTTTGGGGGGGCAGACGACGAGCAGTACTTC. Translated: CASSPFGGADDEQYF. The V gene is TRBV7-3, the J gene TRBJ2-7, with a possible D match to TRBD2 (7 bases). V lost 5 bases to trimming and J lost 5 bases, with 19 bases between them. Per the germline V gene, CDR1 is SGHTA and CDR2 is FQGTGA. The CDR3 loop spans 15 amino acids. Combining the CDR3 with reference TRBV7-3 and TRBJ2-7 gives the whole variable domain GAGVSQTPSNKVTEKGKYVELRCDPISGHTALYWYRQSLGQGPEFLIYFQGTGAADDSGLPNDRFFAVRPEGSVSTLKIQRTERGDSAVYLCASSPFGGADDEQYFGPGTRLTVT.